This T cell receptor (beta chain) was documented in a study of response to subunit inactivated influenza vaccine. The germline CDR1 and CDR2 sequences are SGHVS and FNYEAQ. This CDR3 is 17 amino acids long. V trimming: 0 bases; J trimming: 0 bases; junction bases outside the gene matches: 4. TCRdb fed the RT-PCR reads into MiXCR, producing one record per CDR3 protein. Of about 580,000 distinct CDR3 sequences in the sample, about 15% were seen once. This chain joins TRBV7-6 and TRBJ2-5, with TRBD1 identical over 10 bases. This receptor was obtained from a man aged 50 to 59 who received an inactivated influenza vaccine. The sample in question was PBMCs from blood, obtained about 12 days after vaccination. The chain's CDR3 is CASSLAPDRGYQETQYF. The CDR3 DNA follows: TGTGCCAGCAGCTTAGCACCGGACAGGGGGTACCAAGAGACCCAGTACTTC.